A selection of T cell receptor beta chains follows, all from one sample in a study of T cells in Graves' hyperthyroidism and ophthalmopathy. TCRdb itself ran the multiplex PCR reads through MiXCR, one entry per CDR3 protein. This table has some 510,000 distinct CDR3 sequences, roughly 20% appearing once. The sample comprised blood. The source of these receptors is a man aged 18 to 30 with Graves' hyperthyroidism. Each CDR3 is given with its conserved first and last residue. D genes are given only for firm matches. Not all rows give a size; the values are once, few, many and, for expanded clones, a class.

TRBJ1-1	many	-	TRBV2	TGTGCCAGCAGTGAAGATCCGGAGACTGAAGCTTTCTTT	CASSEDPETEAFF
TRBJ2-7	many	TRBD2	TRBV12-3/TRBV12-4	TGTGCCAGCAGTCGCCGGGGGGAGCGTTCTTCTTACGAGCAGTACTTC	CASSRRGERSSYEQYF
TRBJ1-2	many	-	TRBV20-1	TGCAGTGCGGGCTCGGGGGTTGGCTACACCTTC	CSAGSGVGYTF
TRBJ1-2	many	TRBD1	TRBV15	TGTGCCACCAGCAGCCTACTGGGACAGCCTAGGGGCTACACCTTC	CATSSLLGQPRGYTF
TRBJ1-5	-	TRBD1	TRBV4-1	TGCGCCAGCAGCTCTCGACAGGGGGATCAATATAGCAATCAGCCCCAGCATTTT	CASSSRQGDQYSNQPQHF
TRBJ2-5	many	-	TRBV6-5	TGTGCCAGCAGTTACTCAAAAGTCAAAGAGACCCAGTACTTC	CASSYSKVKETQYF
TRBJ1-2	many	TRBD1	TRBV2	TGTGCCAGCAGTGAACTGACAGGGGGCAATAACTATGGCTACACCTTC	CASSELTGGNNYGYTF
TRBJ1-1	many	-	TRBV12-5	TGTGCTAGTGTCCCGGACCATCCCTTCTTT	CASVPDHPFF
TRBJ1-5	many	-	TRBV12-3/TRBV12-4	TGTGCCAGCAGCCGACGGGGGGGCATTGGCAATCAGCCCCAGCATTTT	CASSRRGGIGNQPQHF
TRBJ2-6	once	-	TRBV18	TGTGCCAGCTCACCACCGTGGGTTGGGGCCAACGTCCTGACTTTC	CASSPPWVGANVLTF
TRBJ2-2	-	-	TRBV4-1	TGCGCCAGCAGCCAAGATGGGGTGACCGGGGAGCTGTTTTTT	CASSQDGVTGELFF
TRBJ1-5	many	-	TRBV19	TGTGCCAGTAGCAGCGACAGGTATAGCAATCAGCCCCAGCATTTT	CASSSDRYSNQPQHF
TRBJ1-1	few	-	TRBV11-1	TGTGCCAGCAGCTTAGGGAGGGTTACCAGAGGGACTGAAGCTTTCTTT	CASSLGRVTRGTEAFF
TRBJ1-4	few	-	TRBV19	TGTGCCAGTAGTATTGGCGGGATTTCTAATGAAAAACTGTTTTTT	CASSIGGISNEKLFF
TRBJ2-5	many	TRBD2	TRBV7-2	TGTGCCAGCAGCTTTCTTTTCGGGGGGAGGGAAAGCCAGTACTTC	CASSFLFGGRESQYF
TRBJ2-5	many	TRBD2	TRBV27	TGTGCCAGCAGTTTAGGTAGGACTAGCGGACCTTACCAAGAGACCCAGTACTTC	CASSLGRTSGPYQETQYF
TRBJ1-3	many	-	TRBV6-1	TGTGCCAGCATCGACTCTGGAAACACCATATATTTT	CASIDSGNTIYF
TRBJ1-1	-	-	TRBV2	TGTGCCAGCAGTGAAGCGCGTACCTCTGTAGCTTTCTTT	CASSEARTSVAFF